This entry lists 20 T cell receptor beta chains sequenced from one sample in a study of blood T cells in healthy people across ages. Combining a sample-barcoded 5' primer with a J-beta primer mix, a second PCR ran for 7 to 11 cycles. TCRdb independently ran MiXCR on the 5' RACE reads; one entry per CDR3 protein. Among some 880,000 distinct CDR3 sequences listed, under 40% were seen once. Material for sequencing was blood. These receptors came from a man younger than 35 in good health.

This clonotype was counted only a few times. This chain uses TRBV29-1 with TRBJ2-5, with D unresolved. Germline V CDR1 and CDR2: SQVTM, ANQGSEA. Trimming took 3 bases from V and 11 from J, leaving 25 bases between them. CDR3 size: 15 residues. CDR3 DNA sequence: TGCAGCGTTGAGGGGTGGCAGGTCAACTACAATGAGCAGTACTTC. Translating gives CSVEGWQVNYNEQYF.

This clonotype was picked up a small number of times. The chain carries TRBV15 and TRBJ2-2; the D gene could be TRBD1 or TRBD2 (7 bases each). CDR1 and CDR2 from the germline V gene are LNHNV and YYDKDF (reference sequence). V lost 3 bases and J 5 bases, leaving 13 bases between the germline ends. This CDR3 is built from 15 residues. Here the CDR3 reads CATSSYRGGTGELFF. The CDR3 DNA sequence: TGTGCCACCAGCAGTTACAGGGGAGGGACCGGGGAGCTGTTTTTT. The full variable domain, completed using reference TRBV15 and TRBJ2-2, is DAMVIQNPRYQVTQFGKPVTLSCSQTLNHNVMYWYQQKSSQAPKLLFHYYDKDFNNEADTPDNFQSRRPNTSFCFLDIRSPGLGDTAMYLCATSSYRGGTGELFFGEGSRLTVL.

This clonotype was picked up many times. The CDR3, as DNA: TGTGCCAGCAGCTTAGCAGGACAGGCATATGGCTACACCTTC. Translated: CASSLAGQAYGYTF. This sequence joins TRBV7-9 and TRBJ1-2, with TRBD1 matching 7 bases. This CDR3 region has 14 residues. Germline loops: CDR1 SEHNR, CDR2 FQNEAQ (reference sequence). V dropped 0 bases and J dropped 5; count of bases not matched to a gene: 3.

In regard to this clonotype: A much bigger clone sits one base away, suggesting this may be a read error. V usage is TRBV4-1 and J usage is TRBJ2-1; maybe TRBD1 (6 bases). The ends were cut back, 1 base at V and 5 bases at J, with 12 bases in the middle. The CDR3 loop spans 15 amino acids. Germline loops: CDR1 MGHRA, CDR2 YSYEKL. CDR3 nucleotides: TGCGCCAGCAGCCAAGCAGGACAGCCCCACAATGAGCAGTTCTTC. Its protein product is CASSQAGQPHNEQFF.

This clonotype was counted between two and nine times. The rearrangement joins TRBV20-1 to TRBJ2-1, with 14 bases identical to TRBD2. Looked up from germline, CDR1 is DFQATT and CDR2 is SNEGSKA (reference sequence). V shed 1 base and J 8 bases; nucleotides not matched to a gene: 7. This CDR3 contains 16 residues. The CDR3 DNA reads as TGCAGTGCTAGAGGGACTAGCGGGGGGCTTGTGGATGAGCAGTTCTTC. Protein sequence: CSARGTSGGLVDEQFF.

This sequence joins TRBV5-5 and TRBJ1-1; perhaps TRBD1 as D (5 bases). The V end lost 0 bases, the J end lost 6 bases, and 15 bases lay between the germline ends. This CDR3 has 15 amino acids. From germline, CDR1 is SGHKS and CDR2 YYEKEE (reference sequence). The chain's CDR3 is CASSLDMAGRAEAFF. Here the CDR3 DNA reads TGTGCCAGCAGCTTGGATATGGCAGGGCGGGCTGAAGCTTTCTTT.

The chain has TRBV27 and TRBJ2-7; D ambiguous. The ends were cut back, 3 bases at V and 7 bases at J, with 10 bases in the middle. CDR1 and CDR2 from the germline V gene are MNHEY and SMNVEV (reference sequence). The length of the CDR3 is 12 residues. The CDR3 loop is CASSLLGQEQYF. The CDR3 bases are TGTGCCAGCAGTTTGTTGGGTCAGGAGCAGTACTTC.

Regarding this clonotype: The junction differs from germline at one of its ends, possibly a read error. V gene TRBV20-1 combines with J gene TRBJ1-1; 7 bases are a match to TRBD1. The germline CDR1 and CDR2 sequences are DFQATT and SNEGSKA (reference sequence). CDR3 length: 14 amino acids. CDR3 coding DNA: TGCAGTGCTAGGAATCAGGGGGTAGAAACTGAAGTTTTCTTT. Translated, it gives CSARNQGVETEVFF.

Only a few counts were recorded for this clonotype. The V gene is TRBV20-1, the J gene TRBJ2-3; D perhaps matches TRBD2 (6 bases). Trimming took off 3 bases at V and 5 bases at J, with 12 bases between the two ends. Per the germline V gene, CDR1 is DFQATT and CDR2 is SNEGSKA (reference sequence). The CDR3 is made up of 13 amino acids. The CDR3 bases are TGCAGTGCTAGGCCGGGGGAGAAAGATACGCAGTATTTT. It encodes CSARPGEKDTQYF.

CDR3: CASSLWDRELREQYF. As DNA, the CDR3 is TGTGCCAGCAGCTTATGGGACAGGGAACTGAGGGAGCAGTACTTC. The chain carries TRBV7-2 and TRBJ2-5; 9 nucleotides align to TRBD1. Germline trimming cut 2 bases from V and 11 bases from J; bases unmatched to any gene: 12. The CDR3 has 15 amino acids. Germline assignment: CDR1 SGHTA and CDR2 FQGNSA.

The chain joins TRBV7-3 to TRBJ2-7; the D gene is possibly TRBD2 (6 bases). The CDR3 contains 15 residues. Germline values: CDR1 SGHTA, CDR2 FQGTGA. V was shortened by 4 bases and J by 7 bases, with 20 bases between the two germline ends. CDR3 amino acids: CASSSRGFVDNEQYF. CDR3 in DNA: TGTGCCAGCAGCTCTCGGGGGTTCGTGGACAATGAGCAGTACTTC.

The chain combines TRBV9 with TRBJ2-7; the D gene is possibly TRBD2 (5 bases). Gene TRBJ2-5 matches the end of the DNA better, so the J call may be wrong. CDR1 is SGDLS and CDR2 is YYNGEE in the germline V gene. The CDR3 is made up of 13 amino acids. The CDR3 loop reads CASSVRPGETQYF. The CDR3 DNA follows: TGTGCCAGCAGCGTTCGGCCGGGGGAGACCCAGTACTTC.

This clonotype occurred many times. The rearrangement links TRBV20-1 to TRBJ1-2; maybe TRBD1 (5 bases). The CDR3 is 13 amino acids. CDR1 DFQATT and CDR2 SNEGSKA come from the germline V gene (reference sequence). The V and J ends lost 0 bases and 8 bases respectively, with 13 bases between them. The CDR3 coding sequence is TGCAGTGCTAGAGATCGGGGGGGTTACGGCTACACCTTC. Translation: CSARDRGGYGYTF.

This clonotype was counted many times. The rearrangement uses TRBV4-2 and TRBJ1-6; maybe TRBD1 (6 bases). Per germline, CDR1 LGHNA and CDR2 YNFKEQ. The V gene lost 4 bases and the J gene lost 6 bases, with 16 bases spanning the gap. The CDR3 loop spans 16 amino acids. CDR3 residues: CASSLKSQGGNSPLHF. In DNA, the CDR3 is TGTGCCAGCAGCCTGAAATCACAGGGAGGTAATTCACCCCTCCACTTT.

This clonotype was seen more than once but under ten times. The chain couples TRBV12-3 or TRBV12-4 to TRBJ2-4, with unresolved D. The CDR3 has 15 residues. Trimming took 7 bases from V and 2 from J, leaving 15 bases between them. The CDR3 loop is CASTSLRVSKNIQYF. The CDR3 region has the DNA TGTGCCAGCACCTCTCTTAGGGTTTCCAAAAACATTCAGTACTTC.

To note about this clonotype: One end of the junction varies from germline; a read error may be responsible. The chain combines TRBV20-1 with TRBJ2-1, with 13 positions matching TRBD2. Germline assignment: CDR1 DFQATT and CDR2 SNEGSKA (reference sequence). This CDR3 spans 17 amino acids. The CDR3 DNA reads TGCAATGCTAGAGAAGGACTAGCGGGGGCTTGGGGCAATGAGCAGTTCTTC. This sequence encodes CNAREGLAGAWGNEQFF.

With respect to this clonotype: Just one base apart from a much larger clone, this may be a read error. This chain joins TRBV20-1 and TRBJ2-3; D may be TRBD1 (5 bases). Germline V gives CDR1 DFQATT, CDR2 SNEGSKA (reference sequence). This CDR3 is 14 amino acids long. The ends were cut back, 3 bases at V and 4 bases at J, with 14 bases in the middle. CDR3 coding DNA: TGCAGTGCTAGGGACATGAGATGGGCAGATACGCAGTATTTT. It encodes CSARDMRWADTQYF.

In DNA form, the CDR3 reads TGTGCCAGCAGCGACGGCTATTGGGAAATGAACACTGAAGCTTTCTTT. This translates into CASSDGYWEMNTEAFF. V gene TRBV3-1 combines with J gene TRBJ1-1; D is uncertain. The CDR3 is made up of 16 amino acids. V gave up 5 bases and J gave up 0 bases, with 16 bases separating them. Germline values: CDR1 LGHDT, CDR2 YNNKEL (reference sequence).

For the CDR3, the DNA is TGTGCCAGCAGTTACTTACTAGCGGGAGAATCCTACGAGCAGTACTTC. Translating gives CASSYLLAGESYEQYF. The chain joins TRBV6-2 or TRBV6-3 to TRBJ2-7; 11 nucleotides match TRBD2. The CDR3 spans 16 residues. Germline V gives CDR1 MNHEY, CDR2 SVGEGT. V trimming: 1 base; J trimming: 1 base; junction bases outside the gene matches: 3.

The gene calls are TRBV24-1 and TRBJ2-4, with D possibly matching TRBD1 (5 bases). The DNA end is a closer match to TRBJ2-7, so the J assignment may be wrong. This CDR3 spans 15 amino acids. Germline V CDR1 and CDR2: KGHDR, SFDVKD. The CDR3 loop reads CATSDSLGAKDEQYF. CDR3 sequence (DNA): TGTGCCACCAGTGATTCCCTTGGGGCGAAAGACGAGCAGTACTTC.